The 10 T cell receptor beta chains below were found in one sample sequenced in a study of lymphopenia after photon versus proton radiotherapy. Sequencing used immunoSEQ multiplex PCR; TCRdb keeps in-frame clones, though not all of them. Here the sample spans more than 45,000 clones, 92% being singletons. The source was peripheral blood, collected from a patient treated with photon-based radiotherapy. The source is a woman in her 40s with cholangiocarcinoma.

V is TRBV28 and J is TRBJ1-3; a possible D gene is TRBD1 (6 bases). The germline V gene has CDR1 MDHEN and CDR2 SYDVKM. CDR3 length equals 14 residues. V was trimmed by 6 bases and J by 4 bases, leaving 13 bases between them. DNA for the CDR3: TGTGCCAGCAGGCCAGGGGTGGCGGGAAACACCATATATTTT. Protein product: CASRPGVAGNTIYF.

The genes are TRBV2 and TRBJ1-3; no reliable D call. The CDR3 runs to 17 residues. Between the trimmed V and J ends, which lost 0 bases and 0 bases, there was a span of 12 bases. Looked up from germline, CDR1 is SNHLY and CDR2 is FYNNEI. The CDR3 sequence is CASSEAGGSLSGNTIYF. Written as DNA, the CDR3 is TGTGCCAGCAGTGAAGCTGGCGGCAGCCTCTCTGGAAACACCATATATTTT.

V and J are TRBV29-1 and TRBJ2-1, with 7 positions matching TRBD2. Germline V gene lookup returns CDR1 SQVTM and CDR2 ANQGSEA. V trimming: 3 bases; J trimming: 4 bases; junction bases outside the gene matches: 12. The length of the CDR3 is 16 residues. The CDR3 DNA is TGCAGCGTTGAGGGATTGACTAGCAGCTGGTACAATGAGCAGTTCTTC. Protein sequence: CSVEGLTSSWYNEQFF.

V gene TRBV6-1 combines with J gene TRBJ2-5; a weak D match, TRBD2 (5 bases). Trimming cost V 0 bases and J 7 bases, with 15 bases left between them. The CDR3 contains 15 residues. The germline V gene has CDR1 MNHNS and CDR2 SASEGT. As DNA, the CDR3 is TGTGCCAGCAGTGAAGCGCTTCGGGGTTCGGGGACCCAGTACTTC. This sequence encodes CASSEALRGSGTQYF.

V and J are TRBV28 and TRBJ1-5; the match to TRBD1 covers 9 bases. Per germline, CDR1 MDHEN and CDR2 SYDVKM. The CDR3 loop spans 17 amino acids. J gave up 5 bases and V 2 bases, and 10 bases lay outside the gene matches. The CDR3 region has the DNA TGTGCCAGCAGTTTACATACCGGGACAGGGCTTTATCAGCCCCAGCATTTT. Translating it yields CASSLHTGTGLYQPQHF.

This rearrangement joins TRBV5-4 to TRBJ2-4, with unresolved D. Trimming took 2 bases from V and 11 from J, leaving 14 bases between them. CDR1 is SGHNT and CDR2 is YYREEE in the germline V gene (reference sequence). This CDR3 region has 13 residues. CDR3 protein: CASSFTIAAVQYF. The CDR3 DNA reads as TGTGCCAGCAGCTTTACAATCGCGGCAGTTCAGTACTTC.

The chain has TRBV20-1 and TRBJ2-5, with D possibly TRBD2 on 7 matching bases. Trimming took 6 bases from V and 5 from J, leaving 10 bases between them. The CDR3 runs 11 residues. The V gene's germline CDR1 is DFQATT and CDR2 SNEGSKA (reference sequence). The DNA for the CDR3 is TGCAGTGCGGGCGGGGGCGAGACCCAGTACTTC. As protein: CSAGGGETQYF.

The chain carries TRBV9 and TRBJ2-3; perhaps TRBD2 as D (5 bases). V lost 3 bases and J lost 2, with 10 bases in between. The CDR3 extends over 14 amino acids. Germline V lookup: CDR1 SGDLS, CDR2 YYNGEE. The CDR3 region is CASSARAHTDTQYF. Written as DNA, the CDR3 is TGTGCCAGCAGCGCGAGGGCCCACACAGATACGCAGTATTTT.

The genes are TRBV7-9 and TRBJ2-7; TRBD1 agrees at 12 bases. V trimming: 5 bases; J trimming: 6 bases; junction bases outside the gene matches: 8. This CDR3 contains 15 residues. Germline CDR1 and CDR2: SEHNR and FQNEAQ (reference sequence). The CDR3 region has the DNA TGTGCCAGCAGCCCAAGGGACAGGGGGCAGTCCGAGCAGTACTTC. Translating gives CASSPRDRGQSEQYF.

The genes are TRBV10-2 and TRBJ1-3; TRBD1 aligns across 8 bases. Germline CDR1 and CDR2: WSHSY and SAAADI. This CDR3 spans 15 amino acids. With 6 bases clipped from V and 3 bases from J, the junction kept 7 bases outside the gene matches. CDR3: CASSPGTGVGNTIYF. The CDR3 DNA is TGCGCCAGCAGCCCAGGGACAGGAGTTGGAAACACCATATATTTT.